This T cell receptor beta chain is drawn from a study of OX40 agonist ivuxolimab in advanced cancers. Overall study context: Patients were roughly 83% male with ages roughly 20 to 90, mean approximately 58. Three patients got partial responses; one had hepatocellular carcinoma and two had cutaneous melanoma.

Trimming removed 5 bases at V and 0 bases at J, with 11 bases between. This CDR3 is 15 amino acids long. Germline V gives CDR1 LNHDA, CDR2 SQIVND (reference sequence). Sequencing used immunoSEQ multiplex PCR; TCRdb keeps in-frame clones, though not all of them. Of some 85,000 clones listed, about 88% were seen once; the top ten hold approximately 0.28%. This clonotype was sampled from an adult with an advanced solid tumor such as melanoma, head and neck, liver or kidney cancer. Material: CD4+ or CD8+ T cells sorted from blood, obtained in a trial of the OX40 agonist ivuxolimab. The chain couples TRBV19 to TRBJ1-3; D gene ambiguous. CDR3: CASSAGMGSGNTIYF. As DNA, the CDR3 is TGTGCCAGTAGTGCGGGGATGGGCTCTGGAAACACCATATATTTT.